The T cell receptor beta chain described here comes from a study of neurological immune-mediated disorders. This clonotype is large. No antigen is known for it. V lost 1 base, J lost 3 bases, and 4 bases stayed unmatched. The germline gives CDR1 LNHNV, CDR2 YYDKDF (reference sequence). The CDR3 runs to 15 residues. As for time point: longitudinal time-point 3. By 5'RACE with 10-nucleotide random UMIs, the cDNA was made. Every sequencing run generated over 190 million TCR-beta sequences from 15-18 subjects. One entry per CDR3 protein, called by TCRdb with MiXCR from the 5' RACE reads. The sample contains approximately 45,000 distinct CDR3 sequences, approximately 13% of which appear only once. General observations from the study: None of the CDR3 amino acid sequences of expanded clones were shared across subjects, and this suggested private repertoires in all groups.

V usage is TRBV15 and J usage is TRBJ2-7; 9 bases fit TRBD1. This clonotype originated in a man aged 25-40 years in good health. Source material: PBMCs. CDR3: CATSRATGGIYEQYF. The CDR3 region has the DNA TGTGCCACCAGCAGAGCGACAGGGGGAATCTACGAGCAGTACTTC.